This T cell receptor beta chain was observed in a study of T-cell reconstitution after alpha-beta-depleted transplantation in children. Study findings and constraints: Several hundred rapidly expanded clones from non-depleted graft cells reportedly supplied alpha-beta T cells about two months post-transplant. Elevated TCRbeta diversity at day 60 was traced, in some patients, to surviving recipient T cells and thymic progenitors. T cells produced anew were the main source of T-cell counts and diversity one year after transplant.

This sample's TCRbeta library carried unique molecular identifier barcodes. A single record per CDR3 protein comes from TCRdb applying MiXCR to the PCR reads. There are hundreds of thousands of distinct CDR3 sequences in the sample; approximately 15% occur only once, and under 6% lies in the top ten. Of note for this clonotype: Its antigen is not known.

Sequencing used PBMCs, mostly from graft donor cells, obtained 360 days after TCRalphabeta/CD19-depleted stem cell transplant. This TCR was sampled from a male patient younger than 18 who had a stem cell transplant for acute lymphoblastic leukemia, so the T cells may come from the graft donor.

CDR3 nucleotides: TGTGCCAGCAGCTTAATGGGCAGGGACGAAAAACTGTTTTTT. Its translation is CASSLMGRDEKLFF. The chain recombines TRBV7-2 with TRBJ1-4, with TRBD1 as a possible D gene (5 bases). There are 14 residues in the CDR3. Trimming took 2 bases from V and 8 from J, leaving 12 bases between them. The germline gives CDR1 SGHTA, CDR2 FQGNSA.